This TCR beta chain was sequenced for a study of TIL therapy for anti-PD-1-resistant metastatic lung cancer. Study context: By whole-exome sequencing, median non-synonymous tumor mutation burden was roughly 1.4 mutations per megabase.

The libraries were made with immunoSEQ v3. Survey-level samples got approximately 1.8 million read pairs; deep-level samples got roughly 4.5-6.5 million. Sequencing was performed with immunoSEQ multiplex PCR; in TCRdb, only in-frame clones are kept and a portion is missing. The sample records around 59,000 clones, roughly 66% being singletons. Time point specified: pre-treatment sample, taken before nivolumab and TIL therapy. Adults with stage 4 NSCLC were enrolled in a phase I trial. Germline V gives CDR1 SGHTA, CDR2 FQGTGA. V lost 0 bases, J lost 4 bases, and 10 bases stayed unmatched. CDR3 length: 20 amino acids.

The receptor was derived from a person aged 25 to 80 with non-small cell lung cancer. The V and J genes are TRBV7-3 and TRBJ2-1, with 15 positions matching TRBD2. The sample in question was blood, obtained at baseline. In DNA form, the CDR3 reads TGTGCCAGCAGCTTAACAGGGACTAGCGGGAGGAGCGCCCGATACAATGAGCAGTTCTTC. This encodes CASSLTGTSGRSARYNEQFF.